Listed below are T cell receptor beta chains from one sample, sequenced in a study of T cell responses to AZD1222 COVID-19 vaccine. The protocol was immunoSEQ multiplex PCR, while the TCRdb copy is restricted to in-frame clones and leaves out a portion. In the table there are 120,000 or so clones, more than 80% of which are singletons. The source was peripheral blood, collected on day 0 of AZD1222 vaccination. These receptors all come from an adult in good health. Each CDR3 is given with its conserved first and last residue.

V gene	J gene	CDR3 protein
TRBV7-6	TRBJ2-3	CASSLFVAGHTTDTQYF
TRBV7-9	TRBJ1-1	CASSLSGTTEAFF
TRBV5-6	TRBJ2-7	CASSLGSRYEQYF
TRBV24-1	TRBJ2-2	CATSDEGPRELFF
TRBV6-6	TRBJ1-2	CASSPLPGPIGTRGYTF
TRBV9	TRBJ2-2	CASSVDTGVAGELFF
TRBV19	TRBJ1-1	CASSLGRYTEAFF
TRBV2	TRBJ1-1	CASSDNRGLDTEAFF
TRBV7-9	TRBJ1-1	CASSPPRTSRSGGTEAFF
TRBV30	TRBJ2-7	CAWRSGPQGYEQYF
TRBV19	TRBJ1-5	CASSIPGRSQPQHF
TRBV2	TRBJ1-1	CASRGGRTEAFF
TRBV9	TRBJ2-1	CASSLQGYNEQFF
TRBV5-1	TRBJ2-7	CASSQGQGFVEQYF
TRBV19	TRBJ1-5	CASSGGQRENQPQHF
TRBV19	TRBJ1-1	CASSPFMGNTEAFF
TRBV27	TRBJ1-1	CASGRTANTEAFF
TRBV13	TRBJ2-7	CASSPWTGLSSYEQYF
TRBV19	TRBJ1-1	CASSPRDRENTEAFF
TRBV28	TRBJ1-2	CASNLQGAQNYGYTF
TRBV27	TRBJ2-1	CASRGMESRSYNEQFF
TRBV4-1	TRBJ2-7	CASSQGGASYEQYF
TRBV4-2	TRBJ2-1	CASSRPPGTSGNNEQFF
TRBV5-1	TRBJ2-2	CASSLGLTGGITGELFF
TRBV24-1	TRBJ2-7	CATSPSGTGARLSSYEQYF
TRBV10-3	TRBJ2-7	CASCALAGPYEQYF
TRBV7-2	TRBJ2-1	CASSLAGGQFF
TRBV6-2/TRBV6-3	TRBJ1-1	CASSYSMNTEAFF
TRBV5-6	TRBJ2-2	CASSPDADRVPGELFF
TRBV19	TRBJ2-6	CASSITRSGGGSGANVLTF
TRBV27	TRBJ2-7	CASSLTGMYSYEQYF
TRBV6-2/TRBV6-3	TRBJ2-7	CASSPRVAGGPGEQYF
TRBV4-1	TRBJ2-7	CASGTGPLSYEQYF
TRBV4-1	TRBJ1-2	CASSLSSHRPLFPYGYTF
TRBV10-2	TRBJ1-3	CASSEGGGGNTIYF
TRBV12-3/TRBV12-4	TRBJ2-7	CASSESYEQYF
TRBV19	TRBJ2-5	CASLSTSGGQETQYF
TRBV5-6	TRBJ1-1	CASSLGSIVGTEAFF
TRBV24-1	TRBJ1-5	CATSDFDRDQPQHF
TRBV10-1	TRBJ2-5	CASKDRFQETQYF
TRBV5-1	TRBJ2-7	CASSIRGLSYEQYF
TRBV5-1	TRBJ2-3	CASNVKGVGNTDTQYF
TRBV5-1	TRBJ2-2	CASSDLIGELFF
TRBV5-1	TRBJ2-3	CASSLEGGRDYSDTQYF
TRBV19	TRBJ2-7	CASSLGLARLNWNYEQYF
TRBV24-1	TRBJ2-1	CATSDPGSWGSLYNEQFF
TRBV3-1/TRBV3-2	TRBJ2-7	CASSPANRYEQYF
TRBV18	TRBJ2-5	CASSPNPPGQETQYF
TRBV9	TRBJ1-1	CASSVDVGTPEAFF
TRBV2	TRBJ1-5	CASTLGRVGNQPQHF
TRBV5-1	TRBJ2-5	CATGGLQGNQETQYF
TRBV10-3	TRBJ2-1	CAISDGGETSYYEQFF
TRBV11-2	TRBJ1-6	CASSLFLTGRNSPLHF